The 18 T cell receptor beta chains below come from one sample, sequenced in a study of blood T cell repertoires in COVID-19. The data were produced by immunoSEQ multiplex PCR, yet TCRdb's version contains in-frame clones alone and is incomplete. Counted here are around 210,000 clones, around 81% occurring once; the ten biggest clones make up 0.8% to 0.95%. The sequencing input was peripheral blood. These receptors were taken from a man in his 60s with COVID-19, enrolled during active disease.

The chain combines TRBV19 with TRBJ1-1; possible D gene TRBD1, 6 bases. Between the trimmed V and J ends, which lost 6 bases and 1 base, there was a span of 12 bases. From germline, CDR1 is LNHDA and CDR2 SQIVND (reference sequence). The CDR3 contains 14 residues. Written as DNA, the CDR3 is TGTGCCAGTAGAGGACAGATACCGAACACTGAAGCTTTCTTT. Amino acids: CASRGQIPNTEAFF.

The chain combines TRBV18 with TRBJ1-5; TRBD1 matches at 7 bases. The CDR3 is 17 residues long. The ends lost 0 bases at V and 4 bases at J; junction bases unmatched: 9. Germline CDR1 is KGHSH and CDR2 is LQKENI. CDR3 loop: CASSPPTGAMRNQPQHF. As DNA, the CDR3 is TGTGCCAGCTCACCACCTACAGGGGCGATGAGGAATCAGCCCCAGCATTTT.

The V and J genes are TRBV6-5 and TRBJ1-4, with D possibly matching TRBD1 (5 bases). Germline-derived CDR1 and CDR2 are MNHEY and SVGAGI. This CDR3 contains 14 residues. V was trimmed by 6 bases and J by 3 bases, leaving 11 bases between them. The CDR3 loop is CASRFGHPNEKLFF. The DNA for the CDR3 is TGTGCCAGCAGGTTTGGACACCCTAATGAAAAACTGTTTTTT.

The chain couples TRBV30 to TRBJ1-5; the D gene is possibly TRBD1 (6 bases). The V end lost 4 bases, the J end lost 5 bases, and 12 bases lay between the germline ends. The CDR3 consists of 13 residues. Germline loops: CDR1 GTSNPN, CDR2 SVGIG (reference sequence). The CDR3 DNA reads as TGTGCCTGGACCCAGGGGTACGATCAGCCCCAGCATTTT. Translating it yields CAWTQGYDQPQHF.

The chain has TRBV5-4 and TRBJ2-7; D gene unclear. Trimming left V 3 bases short and J 6 bases short, with 7 bases between. Germline V gives CDR1 SGHNT, CDR2 YYREEE (reference sequence). The CDR3 length is 11 residues. CDR3 residues: CASSSSGEQYF. DNA for the CDR3: TGTGCCAGCAGCTCATCCGGCGAGCAGTACTTC.

The chain recombines TRBV20-1 with TRBJ2-7, with 7 bases that match TRBD1. Germline CDR1 and CDR2: DFQATT and SNEGSKA (reference sequence). Losses at the gene ends were 5 bases for V and 5 bases for J; bases not matched to a gene: 3. The CDR3 covers 11 residues. The CDR3 sequence is CSAARGNEQYF. In DNA, the CDR3 is TGCAGTGCTGCCAGGGGGAACGAGCAGTACTTC.

The CDR3: CASSRQGLNTEAFF. CDR3 DNA sequence: TGTGCCAGCAGCCGACAGGGGTTGAACACTGAAGCTTTCTTT. The V call is TRBV6-5, the J call TRBJ1-1; 8 nucleotides align to TRBD1. Unmatched junction bases numbered 3, after V lost 6 bases and J lost 0 bases. There are 14 residues in the CDR3. Germline CDR1 is MNHEY and CDR2 is SVGAGI.

The chain is built from TRBV4-1 and TRBJ1-1; D perhaps matches TRBD1 (6 bases). CDR1 MGHRA and CDR2 YSYEKL come from the germline V gene. CDR3 length: 16 residues. V lost 0 bases and J 0 bases, leaving 11 bases between the germline ends. The CDR3 bases are TGCGCCAGCAGCCAAGACCGGACAGTGATGAACACTGAAGCTTTCTTT. Translating it yields CASSQDRTVMNTEAFF.

This chain joins TRBV27 and TRBJ2-7, with 8 bases fitting TRBD1. CDR3 size: 14 residues. The V segment lost 6 bases and the J segment 2 bases; nucleotides outside the gene matches: 6. CDR1 is MNHEY and CDR2 is SMNVEV in the germline V gene (reference sequence). This chain's CDR3 is CASSRQGLTYEQYF. CDR3 in DNA: TGTGCCAGCAGCCGACAGGGGCTTACCTACGAGCAGTACTTC.

This chain uses TRBV28 with TRBJ1-5; 9 bases fit TRBD1. The CDR3 extends over 14 amino acids. Germline CDR1 reads MDHEN; CDR2 reads SYDVKM. The trim removed 3 bases at V and 4 bases at J, leaving 1 base unmatched. The chain's CDR3 is CASSFGQGNQPQHF. Written as DNA, the CDR3 is TGTGCCAGCAGTTTCGGACAGGGGAATCAGCCCCAGCATTTT.

The rearrangement links TRBV18 to TRBJ1-5; D might be TRBD1 (5 bases). Per germline, CDR1 KGHSH and CDR2 LQKENI. The CDR3 extends over 15 amino acids. Trimming removed 3 bases from V and 0 bases from J, with 9 bases in between. The CDR3 protein is CASSPGRDSNQPQHF. In DNA, the CDR3 is TGTGCCAGCTCACCGGGCAGGGATAGCAATCAGCCCCAGCATTTT.

This chain links TRBV27 with TRBJ2-1, with a weak D call TRBD2 (6 bases). Germline CDR1 MNHEY, CDR2 SMNVEV (reference sequence). The CDR3 sequence is 16 residues long. Trimming removed 6 bases at V and 7 bases at J, with 22 bases between. This CDR3 is CASSPGGGYLVNEQFF. CDR3 bases: TGTGCCAGCAGCCCCGGTGGGGGGTACTTAGTAAATGAGCAGTTCTTC.

This clone was seen only once. The chain employs TRBV28 and TRBJ2-2; TRBD1 matches at 10 bases. Germline CDR1 reads MDHEN; CDR2 reads SYDVKM. V lost 2 bases, J lost 6 bases, and 6 bases stayed unmatched. The CDR3 spans 16 residues. The CDR3 DNA sequence: TGTGCCAGCAGTTTAGAGGGACAGGGGAGGTCCGGGGAGCTGTTTTTT. Its translation: CASSLEGQGRSGELFF.

This chain connects TRBV3-1 (or the pseudogene TRBV3-2) to TRBJ1-2; the D is unclear. The CDR3 length is 17 residues. V lost 4 bases and J 1 base, leaving 19 bases between the germline ends. Germline assignment: CDR1 LGHDT and CDR2 YNNKEL (reference sequence). The CDR3 spells CASSLGREGPLNYGYTF. The CDR3 nucleotides read TGTGCCAGCAGCCTCGGGCGGGAGGGCCCCCTTAACTATGGCTACACCTTC.

V usage is TRBV27 and J usage is TRBJ2-7; the match to TRBD1 covers 8 bases. The CDR3 runs 19 residues. The germline gives CDR1 MNHEY, CDR2 SMNVEV (reference sequence). V lost 2 bases to trimming and J lost 2 bases; unmatched junction nucleotides: 17. The CDR3 DNA reads as TGTGCCAGCAGTTTAAGGACAGGGACCTCCTCAACGGTCGCCTACGAGCAGTACTTC. Translation: CASSLRTGTSSTVAYEQYF.

The chain links TRBV7-9 to TRBJ2-1; possibly TRBD1 for D (6 bases). V lost 6 bases, J lost 6 bases, and 9 bases lay in between. Germline V lookup: CDR1 SEHNR, CDR2 FQNEAQ (reference sequence). This CDR3 contains 12 residues. The CDR3 DNA reads as TGTGCCAGCAGTCAGGACAGCAATGAGCAGTTCTTC. This codes for CASSQDSNEQFF. Supplemented by reference TRBV7-9 and TRBJ2-1, the full variable domain reads DTGVSQNPRHKITKRGQNVTFRCDPISEHNRLYWYRQTLGQGPEFLTYFQNEAQLEKSRLLSDRFSAERPKGSFSTLEIQRTEQGDSAMYLCASSQDSNEQFFGPGTRLTVL.

The chain is built from TRBV5-1 and TRBJ1-1; 7 nucleotides agree with TRBD1. The CDR3 runs to 18 residues. After removal of 3 bases from V and 0 bases from J, the junction contained 14 bases not matched to a gene. Germline values: CDR1 SGHRS, CDR2 YFSETQ. The CDR3 DNA reads TGCGCCAGCAGCTCACGACAGGGAAGGCTGACGATGAACACTGAAGCTTTCTTT. Translation: CASSSRQGRLTMNTEAFF.

The chain has TRBV29-1 and TRBJ1-2, with D possibly matching TRBD1 (6 bases). This CDR3 is built from 12 residues. Per the germline V gene, CDR1 is SQVTM and CDR2 is ANQGSEA. Here the CDR3 reads CGGHGGRYGYTF. In nucleotides, the CDR3 is TGCGGGGGACACGGGGGGCGGTATGGCTACACCTTC.